What follows are 18 T cell receptor beta chains derived from one specimen sequenced in a study of Ad26.COV2.S vaccination and SARS-CoV-2 variants. The sample's treatment: about 20 received Ad26.COV2.S at low or high dose, single or two shots; about 5 received placebo; per-sample allocation not given. Samples were taken on day 63 after the first vaccine or placebo injection. Sequenced by immunoSEQ multiplex PCR; TCRdb stores in-frame clones only, minus some. The sample carries some 640,000 clones, roughly 90% recorded once. The specimen comprised peripheral blood, sampled in a trial of Ad26.COV2.S vaccine versus placebo. The receptors here all came from a person between 18 and 65 years old who received the Ad26.COV2.S COVID-19 vaccine or a placebo.

The rearrangement links TRBV6-5 to TRBJ2-5, with D possibly being TRBD1 (5 bases). The CDR3 spans 13 residues. Germline CDR1 and CDR2: MNHEY and SVGAGI. V dropped 5 bases and J dropped 0 bases, with 7 bases sitting between them. The CDR3 coding sequence is TGTGCCAGCAGTAAACAGGACCAAGAGACCCAGTACTTC. Encoded protein: CASSKQDQETQYF.

This chain connects TRBV10-2 to TRBJ2-3; 11 bases are a match to TRBD2. The CDR3 is 15 residues long. The germline V gene encodes CDR1 WSHSY and CDR2 SAAADI. Germline trimming cut 6 bases from V and 4 bases from J; bases unmatched to any gene: 6. The CDR3 loop is CASRGTSGGADTQYF. The CDR3 nucleotides are TGCGCCAGCAGGGGGACTAGCGGTGGGGCAGATACGCAGTATTTT.

The chain links TRBV19 to TRBJ2-3, with 7 bases lining up with TRBD1. Unmatched junction bases numbered 8, after V lost 5 bases and J lost 0 bases. Per the germline V gene, CDR1 is LNHDA and CDR2 is SQIVND (reference sequence). The CDR3 contains 16 residues. CDR3 DNA sequence: TGTGCCAGTAGTCTTCGGACAGGTTCTAGCACAGATACGCAGTATTTT. Residues: CASSLRTGSSTDTQYF. The variable domain in full, with the rest retrieved from reference TRBV19 and TRBJ2-3, is DGGITQSPKYLFRKEGQNVTLSCEQNLNHDAMYWYRQDPGQGLRLIYYSQIVNDFQKGDIAEGYSVSREKKESFPLTVTSAQKNPTAFYLCASSLRTGSSTDTQYFGPGTRLTVL.

This clone appeared once. V and J are TRBV11-2 and TRBJ2-2, with 8 bases matching TRBD1. The germline V gene encodes CDR1 SGHAT and CDR2 FQNNGV. V shed 5 bases and J 7 bases; nucleotides not matched to a gene: 12. This CDR3 is built from 16 residues. The CDR3 nucleotides read TGTGCCAGCAGCCATCTCGAGACAGGGGACGGCGGGGAGCTGTTTTTT. Its protein product is CASSHLETGDGGELFF.

The chain couples TRBV18 to TRBJ2-7, with D possibly TRBD1 on 6 matching bases. Per germline, CDR1 KGHSH and CDR2 LQKENI. V was shortened by 3 bases and J by 6 bases, with 12 bases between the two germline ends. The CDR3 sequence is 13 residues long. In DNA form, the CDR3 reads TGTGCCAGCTCACCTGGGGGCGAGGGCGAGCAGTACTTC. Translated: CASSPGGEGEQYF.

The V and J genes are TRBV7-2 and TRBJ1-1; D gene unclear. CDR3 length equals 15 residues. Germline V gene data show CDR1 as SGHTA and CDR2 as FQGNSA. V was clipped by 1 base and J by 1 base, with 10 bases between them. The CDR3 spells CASSLDGGRNTEAFF. In DNA, the CDR3 is TGTGCCAGCAGCTTAGATGGAGGGCGGAACACTGAAGCTTTCTTT.

This chain uses TRBV7-9 with TRBJ2-1; 9 bases map to TRBD2. The V segment lost 1 base and the J segment 3 bases; nucleotides outside the gene matches: 10. The CDR3 covers 18 residues. Looked up from germline, CDR1 is SEHNR and CDR2 is FQNEAQ (reference sequence). In DNA, the CDR3 is TGTGCCAGCAGCTTAGAGGCAGGTATACTAGCGGGCTACAATGAGCAGTTCTTC. The encoded protein is CASSLEAGILAGYNEQFF.

V gene TRBV15 combines with J gene TRBJ1-5; no clear D gene. V was shortened by 6 bases and J by 0 bases, with 9 bases between the two germline ends. Germline CDR1 reads LNHNV; CDR2 reads YYDKDF (reference sequence). This CDR3 has 14 residues. DNA of the CDR3: TGTGCCACCAGGGGTGAGGGTAGCAATCAGCCCCAGCATTTT. Its translation is CATRGEGSNQPQHF.

The table lists this clone with a count of one. The rearrangement links TRBV19 to TRBJ2-2, with 7 bases fitting TRBD2. J gave up 8 bases and V 7 bases, and 7 bases lay outside the gene matches. CDR3 length: 13 amino acids. Germline assignment: CDR1 LNHDA and CDR2 SQIVND (reference sequence). The CDR3 DNA follows: TGTGCCAGTAACCAAGCGGGAAGGGGGGAGCTGTTTTTT. Translating gives CASNQAGRGELFF. The complete variable domain, with remaining parts taken from reference TRBV19 and TRBJ2-2, reads DGGITQSPKYLFRKEGQNVTLSCEQNLNHDAMYWYRQDPGQGLRLIYYSQIVNDFQKGDIAEGYSVSREKKESFPLTVTSAQKNPTAFYLCASNQAGRGELFFGEGSRLTVL.

The J gene is TRBJ2-5, the V gene TRBV11-2, with D possibly called TRBD1 or TRBD2 (5 bases each). Germline lookup yields CDR1 SGHAT and CDR2 FQNNGV. V was clipped by 6 bases and J by 1 base, with 12 bases between them. CDR3 length: 14 residues. CDR3 loop: CASRPPGPQETQYF. CDR3 coding DNA: TGTGCCAGCAGACCGCCGGGGCCCCAAGAGACCCAGTACTTC.

The rearrangement joins TRBV7-2 to TRBJ2-7, with 10 bases lining up with TRBD1. The CDR3 has 17 amino acids. Trimming took 1 base from V and 1 from J; bases not matched to a gene: 7. In germline, CDR1 is SGHTA, CDR2 FQGNSA. This CDR3 reads CASSLGARTGGSYEQYF. In DNA form, the CDR3 reads TGTGCCAGCAGCTTAGGAGCCCGGACAGGGGGGTCCTACGAGCAGTACTTC. Full variable domain (remainder filled in from reference TRBV7-2 and TRBJ2-7): GAGVSQSPSNKVTEKGKDVELRCDPISGHTALYWYRQSLGQGLEFLIYFQGNSAPDKSGLPSDRFSAERTGGSVSTLTIQRTQQEDSAVYLCASSLGARTGGSYEQYFGPGTRLTVT.

Comments on this clone: This sample also contains other DNA sequences that code for the same CDR3. This chain uses TRBV3-1 (or the pseudogene TRBV3-2) with TRBJ2-3; D remains unclear. Trimming took off 1 base at V and 6 bases at J, with 2 bases between the two ends. This CDR3 contains 11 residues. The germline V gene encodes CDR1 LGHDT and CDR2 YNNKEL (reference sequence). In nucleotides, the CDR3 is TGTGCCAGCAGCCAAGTTGATACGCAGTATTTT. Translating gives CASSQVDTQYF.

This clone was observed a few times. The chain employs TRBV4-2 and TRBJ2-7, with 15 bases identical to TRBD2. Germline V gene data show CDR1 as LGHNA and CDR2 as YNFKEQ. This CDR3 has 16 residues. The trim removed 4 bases at V and 7 bases at J, leaving 8 bases unmatched. This chain's CDR3 is CASSPRTSGRAREQYF. CDR3 bases: TGTGCCAGCAGCCCACGGACTAGCGGGAGGGCTAGGGAGCAGTACTTC.

This chain joins TRBV9 and TRBJ2-1; 9 nucleotides agree with TRBD2. The germline CDR1 and CDR2 sequences are SGDLS and YYNGEE. The CDR3 consists of 16 residues. The junction had 4 bases not matched to a gene; V was cut back by 3 bases and J by 0 bases. This chain's CDR3 is CASSGLSGSSYNEQFF. CDR3 coding DNA: TGTGCCAGCAGCGGACTTAGCGGGAGCTCCTACAATGAGCAGTTCTTC.

This chain uses TRBV18 with TRBJ2-7; 7 nucleotides agree with TRBD1. CDR1 is KGHSH and CDR2 is LQKENI in the germline V gene. The V gene end was trimmed by 3 bases and the J gene end by 0 bases; junction bases not matched to a gene: 2. The CDR3 totals 14 residues. The CDR3 DNA reads TGTGCCAGCTCACCGGACAGGCGCTCCTACGAGCAGTACTTC. This sequence encodes CASSPDRRSYEQYF.

This chain joins TRBV4-3 and TRBJ2-2; no clear D. Per germline, CDR1 LGHNA and CDR2 YSLEER. V gave up 4 bases and J gave up 5 bases, with 8 bases separating them. The CDR3 length is 13 residues. This chain's CDR3 is CASSRKRTGELFF. The CDR3 bases are TGCGCCAGCAGCCGAAAGAGGACCGGGGAGCTGTTTTTT.

The gene calls are TRBV3-1 (or the pseudogene TRBV3-2) and TRBJ2-7; TRBD1 agrees at 10 bases. This CDR3 has 13 amino acids. Germline values: CDR1 LGHDT, CDR2 YNNKEL (reference sequence). Trimming at V came to 4 bases and at J to 5 bases, leaving 2 bases not matched to a gene. The CDR3 DNA is TGTGCCAGCAGCCTGACAGGGGGCAACGAGCAGTACTTC. It translates to CASSLTGGNEQYF.

V is TRBV10-1 and J is TRBJ1-6, with a possible D match to TRBD1 (6 bases). Trimming removed 0 bases from V and 9 bases from J, with 9 bases in between. The germline V gene has CDR1 WNHNN and CDR2 SYGVQD (reference sequence). The CDR3 extends over 14 amino acids. CDR3 in amino acids: CASSESGGASPLHF. The DNA of the CDR3 is TGCGCCAGCAGTGAGTCAGGGGGGGCTTCACCCCTCCACTTT.